This T cell receptor beta chain was profiled in a study of shared clonotypes between healthy human individuals. V was pared by 5 bases and J by 9 bases, with 14 bases of the junction left unmatched. Germline assignment: CDR1 MNHEY and CDR2 SMNVEV (reference sequence). The CDR3 extends over 18 amino acids. CD45RO negativity and positive selection for CCR7 defined naive CD8 cells, a population that excluded terminally differentiated effector memory CD45RA+ cells. Adult donors, all healthy and HIV-negative, had no recent acute infections or vaccinations. Everyone who donated was a Caucasian adult who lived in Nashville, Tennessee. Repertoires were generated with immunoSEQ multiplex PCR, while TCRdb's copy carries only in-frame clones and drops some. Among roughly 2.1 million clones listed, roughly 91% were seen once.

The material sequenced was naive CD8+ T cells from PBMCs. The sequence derives from a man between 18 and 29 years old in good health. Some clones in this sample may be carry-over from other donors' samples. J is TRBJ2-1 and V is TRBV27, with TRBD2 matching 15 bases. This CDR3 reads CASSLPRTSGRVLGEQFF. The CDR3 coding sequence is TGTGCCAGCAGTCTCCCAAGGACTAGCGGGAGGGTACTGGGTGAGCAGTTCTTC.